A selection of T cell receptor beta chains follows, all from one sample in a study of blood T cell repertoires in COVID-19. Some clones are missing from TCRdb's copy, which holds only in-frame ones; the method was immunoSEQ multiplex PCR. Of some 90,000 clones listed, 70% to 85% are singletons. The sample taken for sequencing was peripheral blood. All receptors come from a man in his sixties or seventies with active or convalescent COVID-19. Each CDR3 is given with its conserved first and last residue. The D gene is left open where the match is weak. Only part of the rows carry a size: once, few, many, or a class if the clone is expanded.

d_gene	v_gene	abundance	j_gene	CDR3nt	CDR3aa
TRBD1	TRBV6-5	few	TRBJ1-2	TGTGCCAGCACCTCTGGACAGGTCCGGTCCTATGGCTACACCTTC	CASTSGQVRSYGYTF
NA	TRBV19	NA	TRBJ1-6	TGTGCCAGTAGTAGGCAGTCGTATTCACCCCTCCACTTT	CASSRQSYSPLHF
NA	TRBV5-6	NA	TRBJ2-5	TGTGCCAGCAGCTTGCTGGAGACCCAGTACTTC	CASSLLETQYF
NA	TRBV14	NA	TRBJ1-1	TGTGCCAGCAGCCGGAATACCGGCAAAGGGGTTTTGAGCACTGAAGCTTTCTTT	CASSRNTGKGVLSTEAFF
TRBD2	TRBV3-1/TRBV3-2	NA	TRBJ2-3	TGTGCCAGCAGCCAAGATTTGGCGGGGGGGCAATCAGATACGCAGTATTTT	CASSQDLAGGQSDTQYF
NA	TRBV3-1/TRBV3-2	NA	TRBJ1-2	TGTGCCAGCAGCCAAGTCTCAGGGGCTCGATTGGGTGGCTACACCTTC	CASSQVSGARLGGYTF
NA	TRBV7-9	medium-sized	TRBJ1-4	TGTGCCAGCAGTTCCCGGGACATCGGTACGAAACTGTTTTTT	CASSSRDIGTKLFF
TRBD2	TRBV9	NA	TRBJ2-5	TGTGCCAGCAGCGTAGGAGCGGGGGGGCCAGGGGAGACCCAGTACTTC	CASSVGAGGPGETQYF
TRBD1	TRBV5-1	NA	TRBJ1-4	TGCGCCAGCAGCTTGAGAGTCGGACAGGGGAATGAAAAACTGTTTTTT	CASSLRVGQGNEKLFF
TRBD1	TRBV6-5	NA	TRBJ1-2	TGTGCCAGCACCTGGGACAGGGGTGCCTATGGCTACACCTTC	CASTWDRGAYGYTF
NA	TRBV7-9	NA	TRBJ2-1	TGTGCCAGCAGCTTAACGAGCTCCTACAATGAGCAGTTCTTC	CASSLTSSYNEQFF
TRBD1	TRBV7-3	NA	TRBJ1-1	TGTGCCAGCAGCGCCGGGACAGGGAGCACTGAAGCTTTCTTT	CASSAGTGSTEAFF
NA	TRBV5-1	NA	TRBJ2-7	TGCGCCAGCAGCGGCGGACAGACTTGGTCCTACGAGCAGTACTTC	CASSGGQTWSYEQYF
NA	TRBV7-8	NA	TRBJ2-5	TGTGCCACCTACCCGACAGTCCCCAGGGAGACCCAGTACTTC	CATYPTVPRETQYF
NA	TRBV6-2/TRBV6-3	NA	TRBJ2-5	TGTGCCAGCAGTAAACTAGTTACCCAAGAGACCCAGTACTTC	CASSKLVTQETQYF
TRBD2	TRBV4-1	NA	TRBJ2-3	TGCGCCAGCAGCCCCCGCCGACTAGCGGGGATCACAGATACGCAGTATTTT	CASSPRRLAGITDTQYF